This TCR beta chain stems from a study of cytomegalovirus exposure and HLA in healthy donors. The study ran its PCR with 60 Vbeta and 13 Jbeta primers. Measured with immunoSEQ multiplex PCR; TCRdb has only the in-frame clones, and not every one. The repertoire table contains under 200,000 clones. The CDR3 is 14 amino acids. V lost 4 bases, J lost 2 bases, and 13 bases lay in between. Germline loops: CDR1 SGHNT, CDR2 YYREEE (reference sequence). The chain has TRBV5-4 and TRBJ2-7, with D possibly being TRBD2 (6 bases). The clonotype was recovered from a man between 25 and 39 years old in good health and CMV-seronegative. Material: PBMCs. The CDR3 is CASSGGTGTYEQYF. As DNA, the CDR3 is TGTGCCAGCAGCGGGGGGACTGGAACCTACGAGCAGTACTTC.